This T cell receptor (beta chain) originates from a study of identical twins. General study findings and limits: Researchers reported excess low generation probability among twin-shared out-of-frame alpha sequences. Within cord blood, abundant beta clonotypes carried fewer insertions, but memory repertoires showed no such trend.

Donors uniformly comprised healthy Caucasians. Each CDR3 protein is one row after TCRdb ran MiXCR on the 5' RACE reads. The table shows approximately 530,000 distinct CDR3 sequences, with about 22% occurring only once. This clonotype was found a few times. Its antigen is as yet unknown. This CDR3 region has 12 residues. Germline lookup yields CDR1 SQVTM and CDR2 ANQGSEA. Trimming removed 5 bases from V and 6 bases from J; junction bases left unmatched: 5. These data are also associated with another study on yellow fever vaccine responses in identical twins.

The TCR was taken from a young woman in good health. The rearrangement uses TRBV29-1 and TRBJ2-7, with 9 bases lining up with TRBD1. Sequencing input: CD4+ T cells sorted from blood. In nucleotides, the CDR3 is TGCAGCGTTAGGACAGGGGTCACCGAGCAGTACTTC. Residues: CSVRTGVTEQYF.